Each of the 17 T cell receptor beta chains below was sequenced from the same sample in a study of cytomegalovirus exposure and HLA in healthy donors. Libraries were prepared by immunoSEQ multiplex PCR; TCRdb keeps only in-frame clonotypes and omits some of them. The profile covers about 98,000 clones, with about 90% appearing a single time and about 6.5% taken by the ten largest. The source material was PBMCs. The receptors shown here come from a young man in good health and CMV-seropositive.

Note on this clone: The same CDR3 also results from other DNA sequences found in this sample. The V call is TRBV28, the J call TRBJ1-4, with 10 bases matching TRBD1. Germline V lookup: CDR1 MDHEN, CDR2 SYDVKM. With 5 bases clipped from V and 7 bases from J, the junction kept 4 bases outside the gene matches. The CDR3 extends over 14 amino acids. CDR3 DNA: TGTGCCAGCAGTAGGACAGGGGGTGGTGAAAAACTGTTTTTT. Amino acids: CASSRTGGGEKLFF.

The J gene is TRBJ1-2, the V gene TRBV6-1; 10 bases fit TRBD1. V was clipped by 7 bases and J by 7 bases; unmatched bases: 6. Germline lookup yields CDR1 MNHNS and CDR2 SASEGT. The length of the CDR3 is 13 residues. The CDR3 here is CASTRDRGGGYTF. CDR3 nucleotides: TGTGCCAGCACCCGGGACAGGGGAGGTGGCTACACCTTC.

The chain couples TRBV18 to TRBJ2-7; the match to TRBD2 covers 7 bases. Germline-derived CDR1 and CDR2 are KGHSH and LQKENI. The CDR3 extends over 14 amino acids. V lost 6 bases and J lost 3; bases outside the gene matches: 8. The CDR3 DNA reads as TGTGCCAGCTCTCCGGGAGGCACGATCTACGAGCAGTACTTC. Its translation: CASSPGGTIYEQYF.

This chain joins TRBV11-1 and TRBJ2-3; a possible D gene is TRBD2 (6 bases). This CDR3 region has 13 residues. Deletions cut 4 bases from V and 10 bases from J, with 15 bases between. Germline CDR1 is SGHAT and CDR2 is FQDESV (reference sequence). The CDR3 nucleotides are TGTGCCAGCAGCTCCACGGGGGTATTGGCGCAGTATTTT. Protein sequence: CASSSTGVLAQYF.

The chain links TRBV14 to TRBJ2-3, with 14 bases matching TRBD2. The CDR3 runs 20 residues. CDR1 SGHDN and CDR2 FVKESK come from the germline V gene. J gave up 1 base and V 3 bases, and 12 bases lay outside the gene matches. The CDR3 is CASSQGLAGDFLVGTDTQYF. CDR3 coding DNA: TGTGCCAGCAGCCAGGGACTAGCGGGAGATTTTTTAGTTGGCACAGATACGCAGTATTTT.

V gene TRBV29-1 combines with J gene TRBJ2-7; the D is unclear. V gave up 5 bases and J gave up 0 bases, with 17 bases separating them. The CDR3 is 15 residues long. Germline V gives CDR1 SQVTM, CDR2 ANQGSEA. The CDR3 DNA reads TGCAGCGTTCTCGATGCGGCACATGACTCCTACGAGCAGTACTTC. The encoded protein is CSVLDAAHDSYEQYF.

The chain carries TRBV7-2 and TRBJ2-1, with 12 bases aligning to TRBD2. V gave up 3 bases and J gave up 1 base; unmatched junction bases: 10. Germline CDR1 is SGHTA and CDR2 is FQGNSA. This CDR3 is built from 19 residues. The CDR3 protein is CASSFPLAGGPRSYNEQFF. In DNA, the CDR3 is TGTGCCAGCAGCTTCCCGCTAGCGGGAGGGCCCCGATCCTACAATGAGCAGTTCTTC. Full variable domain (rest looked up from reference TRBV7-2 and TRBJ2-1): GAGVSQSPSNKVTEKGKDVELRCDPISGHTALYWYRQSLGQGLEFLIYFQGNSAPDKSGLPSDRFSAERTGGSVSTLTIQRTQQEDSAVYLCASSFPLAGGPRSYNEQFFGPGTRLTVL.

This chain joins TRBV11-2 and TRBJ1-2; possible D gene TRBD1, 5 bases. Germline V gene data show CDR1 as SGHAT and CDR2 as FQNNGV. The CDR3 totals 13 residues. V was cut by 0 bases and J by 9 bases, with 11 bases left in between. The CDR3 reads CASSLDRDDRYTF. CDR3 DNA: TGTGCCAGCAGCTTAGACAGGGATGATCGCTACACCTTC.

This chain links TRBV4-3 with TRBJ2-2; 9 positions agree with TRBD2. CDR3 length: 17 amino acids. V dropped 2 bases and J dropped 4; count of bases not matched to a gene: 8. Per the germline V gene, CDR1 is LGHNA and CDR2 is YSLEER. CDR3 amino acids: CASSQRYAGGATGELFF. CDR3 bases: TGCGCCAGCAGCCAACGGTACGCGGGGGGGGCCACCGGGGAGCTGTTTTTT.

V and J are TRBV5-1 and TRBJ2-3, with D uncertain. The V end was cut by 2 bases, the J end by 0 bases, with 10 bases between. Germline CDR1 SGHRS, CDR2 YFSETQ. CDR3 length: 15 residues. The chain's CDR3 is CASSFVSRSTDTQYF. The CDR3 DNA is TGCGCCAGCAGCTTTGTCTCCCGTAGCACAGATACGCAGTATTTT.

The chain couples TRBV6-6 to TRBJ1-2, with D unclear. CDR1 is MNHNY, CDR2 SVGAGI, per germline (reference sequence). V was cut by 9 bases and J by 6 bases, with 11 bases left in between. The CDR3 runs 11 residues. CDR3 nucleotides: TGTGCCAGTATGTCCGGGAATGGCTACACCTTC. As protein: CASMSGNGYTF.

The chain joins TRBV7-8 to TRBJ1-2; D possibly corresponds to TRBD1 (5 bases). The ends were cut back, 1 base at V and 3 bases at J, with 18 bases in the middle. Per the germline V gene, CDR1 is SGHVS and CDR2 is FQNEAQ. The CDR3 covers 17 residues. CDR3: CASSLGSMTGVHYGYTF. The CDR3 DNA is TGTGCCAGCAGCTTAGGGTCGATGACGGGGGTACACTATGGCTACACCTTC. The full variable domain, in which reference TRBV7-8 and TRBJ1-2 provide the parts outside the CDR3, is GAGVSQSPRYKVAKRGQDVALRCDPISGHVSLFWYQQALGQGPEFLTYFQNEAQLDKSGLPSDRFFAERPEGSVSTLKIQRTQQEDSAVYLCASSLGSMTGVHYGYTFGSGTRLTVV.

This clone was counted a few times. This chain joins TRBV4-3 and TRBJ1-6; a possible D gene is TRBD1 (6 bases). Germline V gene lookup returns CDR1 LGHNA and CDR2 YSLEER. V lost 1 base and J lost 10, with 11 bases in between. CDR3 length equals 14 residues. The chain's CDR3 is CASSQGGLGSPLHF. The CDR3 DNA reads as TGCGCCAGCAGCCAAGGGGGGCTTGGGTCACCCCTCCACTTT.

This chain connects TRBV7-3 to TRBJ2-2; D is possibly TRBD2 (5 bases). This CDR3 region has 14 residues. The V gene lost 4 bases and the J gene lost 6 bases, with 12 bases spanning the gap. Germline CDR1 reads SGHTA; CDR2 reads FQGTGA. CDR3 DNA sequence: TGTGCCAGCAGCTCGGGGATTGGGGCCGGGGAGCTGTTTTTT. Translated, it gives CASSSGIGAGELFF.

J is TRBJ2-6 and V is TRBV5-1, with 9 bases fitting TRBD1. Germline lookup yields CDR1 SGHRS and CDR2 YFSETQ. The length of the CDR3 is 19 residues. The V gene end was trimmed by 1 base and the J gene end by 0 bases; junction bases not matched to a gene: 8. The CDR3 sequence is CASSLLRTGAFSGANVLTF. CDR3 sequence (DNA): TGCGCCAGCAGCTTGCTGAGGACAGGGGCGTTCTCTGGGGCCAACGTCCTGACTTTC.

DNA of the CDR3: TGCGCCAGCAGCCAAGAAGAAGGCAGGGCGGGGGGCGAGCAGTACTTC. It is translated as CASSQEEGRAGGEQYF. The chain is built from TRBV4-1 and TRBJ2-7; 8 bases are a match to TRBD2. The CDR3 spans 16 residues. Germline CDR1 MGHRA, CDR2 YSYEKL. V shed 0 bases, J shed 6 bases, and the junction held 10 bases outside the gene matches.

The V call is TRBV6-1, the J call TRBJ1-2, with 8 bases matching TRBD1. This CDR3 spans 14 amino acids. Germline CDR1 reads MNHNS; CDR2 reads SASEGT. J lost 6 bases, V lost 7 bases, and 10 bases had no gene match. CDR3 DNA sequence: TGTGCCAGCAACCGACAGGGGAAGGTTGATGGCTACACCTTC. Its protein product is CASNRQGKVDGYTF.